The following is a TCR beta chain sequence with its context. This specimen belongs to a study of shared T cell receptors in the human thymus. Sequencing used immunoSEQ multiplex PCR; TCRdb keeps in-frame clones, though not all of them. The table has approximately 760,000 clones, 80% to 90% seen once. The same sample was also used in a study of human thymus T cells. Per that study: Corrective cardiac surgery supplied the resected thymus tissue. Unrelated people showed highly overlapping thymic repertoires, related research reported.

The receptor comes from a girl under three years old with a congenital heart defect. Sequenced sample: thymocytes.

CDR3 residues: CASASARYEQYF. CDR3 DNA sequence: TGTGCCAGCGCATCCGCGCGGTACGAGCAGTACTTC. The V and J genes are TRBV18 and TRBJ2-7, with D unresolved. The CDR3 contains 12 residues. The germline gives CDR1 KGHSH, CDR2 LQKENI. Trimming removed 8 bases at V and 4 bases at J, with 12 bases between.